This T cell receptor (beta chain) was identified in a study of blood T cell repertoires in COVID-19. Overall study context: Samples taken during acute and convalescent COVID-19 were collected in the United States, Italy and Spain. The cDNA or gDNA used as material had been derived from T cells, B-cell-depleted T cells, or PBMCs.

CDR3 length equals 15 residues. This table comes from immunoSEQ multiplex PCR, and its TCRdb copy is limited to in-frame clones, with some not included. This sample has 200,000 to 250,000 clones, with 65% to 90% found just once. The receptor's source is a human donor in a cohort sampled during active COVID-19. Source material: peripheral blood. This sequence joins TRBV21-1 and TRBJ1-3. TRBV21-1 is shown as a pseudogene. In DNA, the CDR3 is TGTGCCAGCAGCCCGCGACTGAACTCTGGAAACACCATATATTTT. This translates into CASSPRLNSGNTIYF.